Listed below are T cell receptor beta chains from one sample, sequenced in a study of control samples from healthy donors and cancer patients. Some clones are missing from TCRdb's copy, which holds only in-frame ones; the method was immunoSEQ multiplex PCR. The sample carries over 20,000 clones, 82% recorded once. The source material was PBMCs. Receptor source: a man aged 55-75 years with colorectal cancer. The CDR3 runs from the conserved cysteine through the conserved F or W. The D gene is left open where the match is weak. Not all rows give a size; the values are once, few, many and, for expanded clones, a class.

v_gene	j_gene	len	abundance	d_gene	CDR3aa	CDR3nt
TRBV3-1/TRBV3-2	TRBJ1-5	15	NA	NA	CASSQGPKNNQPQHF	TGTGCCAGCAGCCAAGGTCCAAAAAATAATCAGCCCCAGCATTTT
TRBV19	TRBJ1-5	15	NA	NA	CASSITGGTWQPQHF	TGTGCCAGTAGTATAACCGGCGGGACCTGGCAGCCCCAGCATTTT
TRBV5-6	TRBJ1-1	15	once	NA	CASSLEAGMNTEAFF	TGTGCCAGCAGCTTGGAGGCAGGGATGAACACTGAAGCTTTCTTT
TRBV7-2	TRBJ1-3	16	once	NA	CASSLSGTASGNTIYF	TGTGCCAGCAGCCTTTCCGGGACGGCCTCTGGAAACACCATATATTTT
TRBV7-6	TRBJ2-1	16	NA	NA	CASSLVQRGGQGEQFF	TGTGCCAGCAGCTTAGTTCAGAGGGGGGGGCAAGGTGAGCAGTTCTTC
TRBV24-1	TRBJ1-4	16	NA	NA	CATSDSRIGTNEKLFF	TGTGCCACCAGTGATTCCAGAATAGGAACTAATGAAAAACTGTTTTTT
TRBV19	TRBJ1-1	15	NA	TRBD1	CASSPRQGGNTEAFF	TGTGCCAGTAGTCCAAGACAGGGTGGGAACACTGAAGCTTTCTTT
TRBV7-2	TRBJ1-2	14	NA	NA	CASSPEIQNYGYTF	TGTGCCAGCAGCCCTGAGATTCAGAACTATGGCTACACCTTC
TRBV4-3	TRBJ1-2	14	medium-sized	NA	CASSQDKGLYGYTF	TGCGCCAGCAGCCAAGATAAGGGACTCTATGGCTACACCTTC
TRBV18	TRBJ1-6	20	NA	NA	CASSPARGKKLTMYNSPLHF	TGTGCCAGCTCCCCCGCTCGGGGTAAAAAACTTACGATGTATAATTCACCCCTCCACTTT
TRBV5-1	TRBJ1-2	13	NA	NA	CASRIGGDYGYTF	TGCGCCAGCAGAATCGGGGGCGACTATGGCTACACCTTC
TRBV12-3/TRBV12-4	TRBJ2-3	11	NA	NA	CASRGTDTQYF	TGTGCCAGCAGGGGCACAGATACGCAGTATTTT
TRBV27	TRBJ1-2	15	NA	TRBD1	CASGDRQGFGYGYTF	TGTGCCAGCGGCGACCGACAGGGTTTTGGGTATGGCTACACCTTC
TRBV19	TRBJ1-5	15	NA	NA	CASSTGTLRNQPQHF	TGTGCCAGTAGTACCGGGACGTTGCGCAATCAGCCCCAGCATTTT
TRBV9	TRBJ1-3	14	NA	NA	CASSPRDRGNTIYF	TGTGCCAGCAGCCCCCGGGACCGAGGAAACACCATATATTTT
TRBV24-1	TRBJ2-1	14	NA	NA	CATSDPTSPDEQFF	TGTGCCACCAGTGATCCGACGTCACCCGATGAGCAGTTCTTC
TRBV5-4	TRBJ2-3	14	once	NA	CASSSDLSTDTQYF	TGTGCCAGCAGCTCCGACCTTAGCACAGATACGCAGTATTTT
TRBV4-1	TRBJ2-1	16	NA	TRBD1	CASSNPDRANYNEQFF	TGCGCCAGCTCTAATCCAGACAGGGCCAATTACAATGAGCAGTTCTTC
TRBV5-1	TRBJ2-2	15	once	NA	CASSLGSSNTGELFF	TGCGCCAGCAGCTTGGGGTCATCGAACACCGGGGAGCTGTTTTTT
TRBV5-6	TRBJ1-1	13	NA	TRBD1	CASSGQGATEAFF	TGTGCCAGCAGCGGCCAGGGGGCCACTGAAGCTTTCTTT
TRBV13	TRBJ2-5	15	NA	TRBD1	CASSLKTGARETQYF	TGTGCCAGCAGCCTCAAGACAGGGGCGAGGGAGACCCAGTACTTC
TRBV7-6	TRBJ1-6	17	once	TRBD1	CASSWKRGRSLVLSLHF	TGTGCCAGCAGCTGGAAGAGGGGGCGTTCCCTGGTTCTGTCCCTCCACTTT
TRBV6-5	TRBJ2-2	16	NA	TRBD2	CASSYSASGGTGELFF	TGTGCCAGCAGTTACTCAGCTAGCGGGGGCACCGGGGAGCTGTTTTTT
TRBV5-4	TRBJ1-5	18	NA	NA	CASSLGGSGAYSNQPQHF	TGTGCCAGCAGCTTGGGGGGTTCAGGGGCCTATAGCAATCAGCCCCAGCATTTT
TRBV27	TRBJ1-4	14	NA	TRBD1	CASSPGTGAEKLFF	TGTGCCAGCAGTCCCGGGACAGGGGCTGAAAAACTGTTTTTT
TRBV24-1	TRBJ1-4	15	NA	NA	CATSDGSTGNEKLFF	TGTGCCACCAGTGATGGATCCACCGGTAATGAAAAACTGTTTTTT
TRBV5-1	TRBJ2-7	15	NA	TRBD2	CASSLAGLASNEQYF	TGCGCCAGCAGCTTGGCCGGACTAGCGTCGAACGAGCAGTACTTC
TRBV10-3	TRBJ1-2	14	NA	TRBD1	CAISEQGGLVGYTF	TGTGCCATCAGTGAACAGGGGGGCCTAGTAGGCTACACCTTC
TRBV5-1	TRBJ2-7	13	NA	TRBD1	CASSRGQAYEQYF	TGCGCCAGCAGCCGGGGACAGGCGTACGAGCAGTACTTC
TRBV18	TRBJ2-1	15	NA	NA	CASSPPNRRYNEQFF	TGTGCCAGCTCACCACCAAACCGTCGGTACAATGAGCAGTTCTTC
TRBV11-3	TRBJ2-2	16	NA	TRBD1	CASSPPGQSDTGELFF	TGTGCCAGCAGCCCACCGGGACAGAGTGACACCGGGGAGCTGTTTTTT
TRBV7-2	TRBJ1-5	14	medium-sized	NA	CASSLGGGNQPQHF	TGTGCCAGCAGCTTAGGGGGGGGCAATCAGCCCCAGCATTTT
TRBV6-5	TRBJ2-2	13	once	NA	CASRRGWAGELFF	TGTGCCAGCAGACGAGGGTGGGCTGGGGAGCTGTTTTTT
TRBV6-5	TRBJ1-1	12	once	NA	CASSSSVGEAFF	TGTGCCAGCAGTTCCTCAGTTGGTGAAGCTTTCTTT
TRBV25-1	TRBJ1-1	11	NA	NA	CASSWGVEAFF	TGTGCCAGCAGTTGGGGGGTTGAAGCTTTCTTT
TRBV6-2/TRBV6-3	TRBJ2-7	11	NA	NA	CASSPLYEQYF	TGTGCCAGCAGCCCGCTCTACGAGCAGTACTTC
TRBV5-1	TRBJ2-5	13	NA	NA	CASSLEGEETQYF	TGCGCCAGCAGCTTGGAGGGGGAAGAGACCCAGTACTTC
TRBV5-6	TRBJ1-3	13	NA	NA	CASSSYIGNTIYF	TGTGCCAGCAGCTCCTATATTGGAAACACCATATATTTT
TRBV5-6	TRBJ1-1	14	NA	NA	CASSPVPGHSEAFF	TGTGCCAGCAGCCCTGTCCCGGGACATTCTGAAGCTTTCTTT
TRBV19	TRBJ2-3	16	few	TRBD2	CASSMGLAGHTDTQYF	TGTGCCAGTAGTATGGGACTAGCGGGGCACACAGATACGCAGTATTTT
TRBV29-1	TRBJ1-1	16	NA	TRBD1	CSVENGTDRGYTEAFF	TGCAGCGTTGAAAATGGGACGGACAGGGGGTACACTGAAGCTTTCTTT
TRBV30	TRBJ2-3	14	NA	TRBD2	CACGTGGAVDTQYF	TGTGCCTGTGGGACCGGGGGGGCCGTAGATACGCAGTATTTT
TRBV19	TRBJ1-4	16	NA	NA	CASTGVGIKGNEKLFF	TGTGCCAGTACAGGGGTCGGTATTAAGGGTAATGAAAAACTGTTTTTT
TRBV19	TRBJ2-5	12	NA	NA	CASGSGRETQYF	TGTGCCAGTGGGTCGGGTAGGGAGACCCAGTACTTC
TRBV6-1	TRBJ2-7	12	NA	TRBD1	CASRTGTYEQYF	TGTGCCAGCCGGACAGGGACCTACGAGCAGTACTTC
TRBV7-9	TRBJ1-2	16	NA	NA	CASSSFRDGANYGYTF	TGTGCCAGCAGCTCCTTTAGGGACGGCGCTAACTATGGCTACACCTTC
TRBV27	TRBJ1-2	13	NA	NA	CASKVMGASGYTF	TGTGCCAGCAAGGTGATGGGGGCGTCCGGCTACACCTTC
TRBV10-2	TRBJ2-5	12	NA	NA	CASSQGGETQYF	TGCGCCAGCAGCCAGGGGGGGGAGACCCAGTACTTC
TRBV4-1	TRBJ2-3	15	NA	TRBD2	CASSQDGGGANTQYF	TGCGCCAGCAGCCAAGACGGCGGGGGGGCGAATACGCAGTATTTT
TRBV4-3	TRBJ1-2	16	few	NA	CASSQEVDRLGYGYTF	TGCGCCAGCAGCCAAGAAGTCGACCGCCTTGGCTATGGCTACACCTTC
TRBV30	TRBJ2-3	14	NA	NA	CASARGRTGIRSIF	NA
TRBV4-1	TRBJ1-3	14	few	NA	CASSQDLRGNTIYF	TGCGCCAGCAGCCAAGATCTTAGAGGAAACACCATATATTTT
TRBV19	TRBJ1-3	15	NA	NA	CASSITAGTGNTIYF	TGTGCCAGTAGTATCACGGCAGGGACTGGAAACACCATATATTTT
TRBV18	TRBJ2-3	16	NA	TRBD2	CASSPRTSGGTDTQYF	TGTGCCAGCTCACCGAGGACTAGCGGGGGCACAGATACGCAGTATTTT
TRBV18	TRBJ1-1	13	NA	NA	CASSPQGSTEAFF	TGTGCCAGCTCTCCCCAGGGGAGCACTGAAGCTTTCTTT
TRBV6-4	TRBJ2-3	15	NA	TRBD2	CASSEGSGGTDTQYF	TGTGCCAGCAGTGAAGGCAGCGGGGGCACAGATACGCAGTATTTT
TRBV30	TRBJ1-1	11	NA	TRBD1	CAGHRDSEAFF	TGTGCCGGACACCGGGACAGTGAAGCTTTCTTT